Presented here are 29 T cell receptor beta chains from one specimen sequenced in a study of cytomegalovirus exposure and HLA in healthy donors. With 60 Vbeta and 13 Jbeta primers, the PCR was carried out. TCRdb's table, derived via immunoSEQ multiplex PCR, lists solely in-frame clones and lacks some. The repertoire holds approximately 72,000 clones, with 60% to 75% as singletons. The sample comprised PBMCs. The receptors come from a man between 35 and 55 years old in good health and CMV-seropositive.

This chain joins TRBV7-2 and TRBJ2-3; D gene unclear. This CDR3 region has 15 residues. Germline V gene sequence: CDR1 SGHTA, CDR2 FQGNSA. Trimming pared 1 base from V and 2 bases from J, leaving 10 bases between. The CDR3 DNA reads as TGTGCCAGCAGCTTAGGAGCTTCCATCACAGATACGCAGTATTTT. This translates into CASSLGASITDTQYF. Variable domain in full (rest from reference TRBV7-2 and TRBJ2-3): GAGVSQSPSNKVTEKGKDVELRCDPISGHTALYWYRQSLGQGLEFLIYFQGNSAPDKSGLPSDRFSAERTGGSVSTLTIQRTQQEDSAVYLCASSLGASITDTQYFGPGTRLTVL.

Only a few counts were recorded for this clone. The J gene is TRBJ1-5, the V gene TRBV23-1; 7 nucleotides match TRBD1. TRBV23-1 is an open reading frame whose function is uncertain. The CDR3 has 19 residues. Trimming at V came to 1 base and at J to 0 bases, leaving 12 bases not matched to a gene. The CDR3 here is CASSQLSRGYLDSNQPQHF. The DNA of the CDR3 is TGCGCCAGCAGTCAATTGAGCAGGGGGTACCTCGATAGCAATCAGCCCCAGCATTTT.

This clone was seen once. The V call is TRBV4-1, the J call TRBJ1-1, with D possibly TRBD1 on 6 matching bases. Germline V gene sequence: CDR1 MGHRA, CDR2 YSYEKL. The CDR3 totals 15 residues. V lost 0 bases and J lost 4, with 12 bases in between. The CDR3, as DNA: TGCGCCAGCAGCCAAGAAACTAGGGGGGGCACTGAAGCTTTCTTT. Amino acid sequence: CASSQETRGGTEAFF.

The rearrangement links TRBV6-5 to TRBJ2-7; TRBD2 aligns across 9 bases. Germline CDR1 and CDR2: MNHEY and SVGAGI. V was pared by 8 bases and J by 5 bases, with 13 bases of the junction left unmatched. The CDR3 runs 15 residues. This CDR3 reads CASQTPTSGSHEQYF. The CDR3 DNA follows: TGTGCCAGCCAGACGCCGACTAGCGGTTCCCACGAGCAGTACTTC.

This clone was recorded a few times. The chain joins TRBV7-9 to TRBJ2-7; tentative D call: TRBD1 (6 bases). Germline loops: CDR1 SEHNR, CDR2 FQNEAQ (reference sequence). Deletions cut 1 base from V and 7 bases from J, with 11 bases between. CDR3 size: 13 residues. The CDR3: CASSLVQGQEQYF. The CDR3 bases are TGTGCCAGCAGCTTAGTACAGGGTCAGGAGCAGTACTTC.

The chain links TRBV5-8 to TRBJ2-5, with 8 nucleotides matching TRBD1. Trimming took 4 bases from V and 4 from J; bases not matched to a gene: 9. CDR3 length: 15 amino acids. Germline V gene data show CDR1 as SGHTS and CDR2 as YDEGEE. CDR3 protein: CASSRGQGKSETQYF. The CDR3 nucleotides are TGTGCCAGCAGCCGTGGACAGGGTAAATCAGAGACCCAGTACTTC.

V is TRBV5-4 and J is TRBJ2-5; TRBD1 is a possible D gene (5 bases). The germline CDR1 and CDR2 sequences are SGHNT and YYREEE (reference sequence). CDR3 length: 14 amino acids. V lost 4 bases, J lost 1 base, and 11 bases lay in between. The CDR3 region has the DNA TGTGCCAGCAGCCCTGACAGTACCCAAGAGACCCAGTACTTC. Residues: CASSPDSTQETQYF.

In its sample, this clone was seen a few times. The chain combines TRBV6-5 with TRBJ2-7, with TRBD1 matching 11 bases. CDR3 size: 14 residues. With 7 bases clipped from V and 2 bases from J, the junction kept 4 bases outside the gene matches. The germline V gene encodes CDR1 MNHEY and CDR2 SVGAGI. The CDR3 here is CASKRTGGPYEQYF. The CDR3 DNA reads as TGTGCCAGCAAACGGACAGGGGGCCCCTACGAGCAGTACTTC.

J is TRBJ2-1 and V is TRBV6-4; 7 bases agree with TRBD2. After removal of 4 bases from V and 3 bases from J, the junction contained 9 bases not matched to a gene. The germline V gene encodes CDR1 MRHNA and CDR2 SNTAGT. The CDR3 totals 16 residues. CDR3 protein: CASSGESGENYNEQFF. In DNA, the CDR3 is TGTGCCAGCAGTGGCGAAAGCGGGGAAAACTACAATGAGCAGTTCTTC.

This clone appeared a few times. The chain is built from TRBV7-2 and TRBJ2-5, with D possibly matching TRBD1 (6 bases). Per germline, CDR1 SGHTA and CDR2 FQGNSA. V lost 1 base and J lost 7, with 13 bases in between. The CDR3 length is 14 residues. CDR3 loop: CASSLEGVGRTQYF. The CDR3 nucleotides are TGTGCCAGCAGCTTAGAGGGGGTCGGCCGGACCCAGTACTTC.

The chain is built from TRBV30 and TRBJ1-2, with D tentatively TRBD1 (5 bases). Germline V gene sequence: CDR1 GTSNPN, CDR2 SVGIG (reference sequence). The CDR3 length is 13 residues. Trimming cost V 3 bases and J 10 bases, with 18 bases left between them. DNA for the CDR3: TGTGCCTGGAGCTATACCCTGGACACCAACTACACCTTC. Amino acid sequence: CAWSYTLDTNYTF.

This rearrangement joins TRBV6-5 to TRBJ2-3; the match to TRBD2 covers 16 bases. J was trimmed by 10 bases and V by 4 bases; bases with no gene match: 5. Germline CDR1 and CDR2: MNHEY and SVGAGI. The CDR3 length is 15 residues. CDR3 sequence (DNA): TGTGCCAGCAGTTCCGGGACTAGCGGGGGGGCCGCGCAGTATTTT. Its translation is CASSSGTSGGAAQYF.

This rearrangement joins TRBV5-3 to TRBJ1-2, with D perhaps TRBD1 (6 bases). TRBV5-3 is designated an ORF whose function remains uncertain. There are 17 residues in the CDR3. V gave up 0 bases and J gave up 2 bases, with 17 bases separating them. The CDR3 nucleotides are TGTGCCAGAAGCTTGGATCCGGGACACCCAATAAACTATGGCTACACCTTC. This translates into CARSLDPGHPINYGYTF.

The rearrangement uses TRBV7-2 and TRBJ1-1, with TRBD1 identical over 7 bases. Germline values: CDR1 SGHTA, CDR2 FQGNSA. The length of the CDR3 is 16 residues. After removal of 3 bases from V and 1 base from J, the junction contained 8 bases not matched to a gene. CDR3 DNA sequence: TGTGCCAGCAGCTTCTTTGGGACAGCGAGGAACACTGAAGCTTTCTTT. It is translated as CASSFFGTARNTEAFF.

V and J are TRBV6-5 and TRBJ1-1; D ambiguous. Per the germline V gene, CDR1 is MNHEY and CDR2 is SVGAGI. V was shortened by 8 bases and J by 1 base, with 14 bases between the two germline ends. The CDR3 totals 14 residues. The CDR3 DNA is TGTGCCAGCCACCCTGGTCAGTCGAACACTGAAGCTTTCTTT. The encoded protein is CASHPGQSNTEAFF.

This clone was seen only once. This rearrangement joins TRBV11-3 to TRBJ2-4, with D tentatively TRBD1 (6 bases). Trimming pared 5 bases from V and 8 bases from J, leaving 13 bases between. Germline-derived CDR1 and CDR2 are SGHNT and YENEEA. CDR3 length equals 13 residues. The CDR3 spells CASSQTGSDIQYF. The CDR3 bases are TGTGCCAGCAGCCAAACAGGGTCTGACATTCAGTACTTC. The whole variable domain, remainder taken from reference TRBV11-3 and TRBJ2-4, is EAGVVQSPRYKIIEKKQPVAFWCNPISGHNTLYWYLQNLGQGPELLIRYENEEAVDDSQLPKDRFSAERLKGVDSTLKIQPAELGDSAVYLCASSQTGSDIQYFGAGTRLSVL.

The genes are TRBV9 and TRBJ2-3, with 8 positions matching TRBD2. V lost 2 bases to trimming and J lost 2 bases; unmatched junction nucleotides: 4. Germline CDR1 and CDR2: SGDLS and YYNGEE. The CDR3 consists of 15 residues. The CDR3 DNA is TGTGCCAGCAGCGTGGGACTAGTTTCCACAGATACGCAGTATTTT. Encoded protein: CASSVGLVSTDTQYF.

The V gene is TRBV27, the J gene TRBJ1-2; D uncertain. CDR1 and CDR2 (germline): MNHEY, SMNVEV (reference sequence). Trimming stripped 3 bases from V and 5 bases from J, with 16 bases between. CDR3 length: 15 amino acids. The CDR3 is CASSLWARDPYGYTF. Written as DNA, the CDR3 is TGTGCCAGCAGTTTGTGGGCCCGAGACCCTTATGGCTACACCTTC.

The chain carries TRBV18 and TRBJ1-3; 7 bases line up with TRBD1. V lost 2 bases, J lost 0 bases, and 10 bases stayed unmatched. Germline assignment: CDR1 KGHSH and CDR2 LQKENI. The CDR3 spans 18 residues. The CDR3 loop reads CASSPFQQGPSSGNTIYF. CDR3 nucleotide sequence: TGTGCCAGCTCACCATTTCAACAGGGGCCTAGCTCTGGAAACACCATATATTTT.

The chain employs TRBV15 and TRBJ1-1; no definite D call. The CDR3 sequence is 14 residues long. Trimming left V 0 bases short and J 5 bases short, with 10 bases between. Germline CDR1 LNHNV, CDR2 YYDKDF (reference sequence). Written as DNA, the CDR3 is TGTGCCACCAGCAGAGAGAGGGTGACTACTGAAGCTTTCTTT. Protein product: CATSRERVTTEAFF.

Only a few counts were recorded for this clone. The V gene is TRBV5-1, the J gene TRBJ1-1; 7 bases align to TRBD1. Germline CDR1 reads SGHRS; CDR2 reads YFSETQ. V lost 4 bases and J lost 2; bases outside the gene matches: 5. This CDR3 spans 14 amino acids. CDR3 amino acids: CASSPGDSNTEAFF. CDR3 DNA: TGCGCCAGCAGCCCGGGGGACAGCAACACTGAAGCTTTCTTT.

The chain recombines TRBV7-3 with TRBJ2-3; D unclear. The CDR3 extends over 13 amino acids. V was shortened by 5 bases and J by 2 bases, with 8 bases between the two germline ends. The germline CDR1 and CDR2 sequences are SGHTA and FQGTGA. The CDR3 loop is CASSKRNTDTQYF. CDR3 DNA sequence: TGTGCCAGCAGCAAGAGAAACACAGATACGCAGTATTTT.

The chain links TRBV10-1 to TRBJ2-3; D gene unclear. V lost 0 bases, J lost 6 bases, and 10 bases lay in between. This CDR3 has 14 amino acids. Germline CDR1 reads WNHNN; CDR2 reads SYGVQD (reference sequence). CDR3 DNA sequence: TGCGCCAGCAGTGAGTCGGGCCTTGCGGATACGCAGTATTTT. Translation gives CASSESGLADTQYF.

The genes are TRBV29-1 and TRBJ2-7; 8 nucleotides match TRBD1. CDR1 SQVTM and CDR2 ANQGSEA come from the germline V gene. The CDR3 is 11 residues long. The V segment lost 4 bases and the J segment 6 bases; nucleotides outside the gene matches: 2. The CDR3 DNA sequence: TGCAGCGTTGTGACAGGGGTCGAGCAGTACTTC. This gives the protein CSVVTGVEQYF.

This clone was seen more than once but under ten times. This chain joins TRBV11-2 and TRBJ2-1, with 9 bases fitting TRBD2. Per the germline V gene, CDR1 is SGHAT and CDR2 is FQNNGV. V lost 1 base, J lost 15 bases, and 7 bases stayed unmatched. The CDR3 sequence is 13 residues long. CDR3 loop: CASSLVIAGEVFF. In nucleotides, the CDR3 is TGTGCCAGCAGCTTAGTTATAGCGGGGGAGGTGTTCTTC.

The V and J genes are TRBV25-1 and TRBJ1-2; D is possibly TRBD1 (5 bases). The CDR3 is 13 residues long. Germline V gives CDR1 MGHDK, CDR2 SYGVNS. Trimming removed 5 bases at V and 8 bases at J, with 15 bases between. The CDR3 nucleotides are TGTGCCAGCAGTCGTCAGGGCGGGAAGGGCTACACCTTC. Amino acids: CASSRQGGKGYTF.

This chain joins TRBV19 and TRBJ1-4, with D perhaps matching TRBD1 (5 bases). The germline V gene has CDR1 LNHDA and CDR2 SQIVND (reference sequence). This CDR3 comprises 11 residues. The germline V and J ends were trimmed by 7 bases and 6 bases, with 6 bases remaining between them. The CDR3, as DNA: TGTGCCAGTACGGGGGATGAAAAACTGTTTTTT. Translated, it gives CASTGDEKLFF.

The V and J genes are TRBV7-2 and TRBJ2-3; the D is unclear. CDR1 SGHTA and CDR2 FQGNSA come from the germline V gene. V was cut by 2 bases and J by 5 bases, with 5 bases left in between. CDR3 length: 12 amino acids. The CDR3, as DNA: TGTGCCAGCAGCTTAATTCGAGATACGCAGTATTTT. Translating gives CASSLIRDTQYF. Using reference TRBV7-2 and TRBJ2-3 for the parts outside the CDR3, the full variable domain is GAGVSQSPSNKVTEKGKDVELRCDPISGHTALYWYRQSLGQGLEFLIYFQGNSAPDKSGLPSDRFSAERTGGSVSTLTIQRTQQEDSAVYLCASSLIRDTQYFGPGTRLTVL.

This chain connects TRBV13 to TRBJ2-2, with 8 bases matching TRBD1. This CDR3 is 15 amino acids long. V trimming: 5 bases; J trimming: 4 bases; junction bases outside the gene matches: 6. The germline CDR1 and CDR2 sequences are PRHDT and FYEKMQ (reference sequence). Here the CDR3 DNA reads TGTGCCAGCAGCGCCCGGGACAGGAGCACCGGGGAGCTGTTTTTT. Its protein product is CASSARDRSTGELFF.